Listed below are T cell receptor beta chains from one sample, sequenced in a study of shared clonotypes between healthy human individuals. Clones were sequenced by immunoSEQ multiplex PCR, and TCRdb holds only the in-frame ones, with some missing. The data contain about 1,800,000 clones, about 95% of them singletons. The material sequenced was naive CD8+ T cells sorted from blood. The receptors were sampled from a man aged 18 to 30 in good health. Both conserved end residues are part of each CDR3. D genes are given only for firm matches. Size values are once, few and many counts, or a class for expanded clones, and some rows have none.

clone_size,j_call,d_call,v_call,cdr3_nt,cdr3_aa
.,TRBJ2-3,TRBD2,TRBV27,TGTGCCAGCAGTTTACTAGCGGGGGAGCAAGATACGCAGTATTTT,CASSLLAGEQDTQYF
.,TRBJ2-5,.,TRBV9,TGTGCCAGCAGCGTAATGTCTGGGGGAGAGACCCAGTACTTC,CASSVMSGGETQYF
.,TRBJ2-5,.,TRBV5-1,TGCGCCAGCAGCCTAGTGATAGCGGTCCAAGAGACCCAGTACTTC,CASSLVIAVQETQYF
.,TRBJ2-1,.,TRBV7-8,TGTGCCAGCAGCTTAGATACCTACCGCTCCTACAATGAGCAGTTCTTC,CASSLDTYRSYNEQFF
.,TRBJ1-1,.,TRBV7-9,TGTGCCTCTGGGGACATTGAAGCTTTCTTT,CASGDIEAFF
.,TRBJ2-6,.,TRBV2,TGTGCCAGCAGTGAGTCAAGGGTTGGGGCCAACGTCCTGACTTTC,CASSESRVGANVLTF
.,TRBJ2-7,TRBD2,TRBV4-1,TGCGCCAGCAGCCCCTCACGGAGCGGGGGGGCAGGAGGGAACGAGCAGTACTTC,CASSPSRSGGAGGNEQYF
.,TRBJ2-7,TRBD2,TRBV27,TGTGCCAGTGAACCGAGCGGGAGCTCCTACGAGCAGTACTTC,CASEPSGSSYEQYF
.,TRBJ1-5,TRBD1,TRBV7-9,TGTGCCAGCAGCTCGGGACAGGCGAATCAGCCCCAGCATTTT,CASSSGQANQPQHF
.,TRBJ2-1,.,TRBV27,TGTGCCAGCAGTATCAGGGGCGTTAATGAGCAGTTCTTC,CASSIRGVNEQFF
.,TRBJ2-1,TRBD2,TRBV29-1,TGCAGCGTTGGCGGTCTAGCGGGGCCCTCCTACAATGAGCAGTTCTTC,CSVGGLAGPSYNEQFF
few,TRBJ2-7,TRBD1,TRBV13,TGTGCCAGCAGCTTAGGACAGGGGGCCTACGAGCAGTACTTC,CASSLGQGAYEQYF
.,TRBJ2-5,TRBD2,TRBV27,TGTGCCAGCAGTTTAGGTGGGGGGGGAGCCGAGACCCAGTACTTC,CASSLGGGGAETQYF
.,TRBJ1-1,.,TRBV30,TGTGCCTGGAATATGGGGGACACTGAAGCTTTCTTT,CAWNMGDTEAFF
.,TRBJ2-2,TRBD2,TRBV27,TGTGCCAGCAGAGGACTAGCGGGGGCGTTCGGGGAGCTGTTTTTT,CASRGLAGAFGELFF
once,TRBJ2-7,TRBD1,TRBV27,TGTGCCAGCAGTCTAATCCTCGGACAGGACGAGCAGTACTTC,CASSLILGQDEQYF
.,TRBJ1-1,.,TRBV5-4,TGTGCCAGCAGCTTTCAAGGCGGGAACACTGAAGCTTTCTTT,CASSFQGGNTEAFF
.,TRBJ2-3,.,TRBV5-6,TGTGCCAGCAGCTTGGTTCCAGGGTGGGGCACAGATACGCAGTATTTT,CASSLVPGWGTDTQYF
.,TRBJ2-3,.,TRBV27,TGTGCCAGCAGCCCCACCCTCGGGGCATCAGATACGCAGTATTTT,CASSPTLGASDTQYF
.,TRBJ1-1,TRBD1,TRBV28,TGTGCCAGCAGTACCCCACGGGGACAGGGGGAAACTGAAGCTTTCTTT,CASSTPRGQGETEAFF
few,TRBJ2-3,.,TRBV6-6,TGTGCCAGCATCCTCGCAGATACGCAGTATTTT,CASILADTQYF
.,TRBJ2-3,TRBD2,TRBV13,TGTGCCAGCAGCTTACTCACCGGGACTAGCGGGAGGACAGATACGCAGTATTTT,CASSLLTGTSGRTDTQYF
.,TRBJ2-7,.,TRBV5-6,TGTGCCAGCAGCGCGGGACGGCTCTCCTACGAGCAGTACTTC,CASSAGRLSYEQYF
.,TRBJ2-7,.,TRBV10-1,TGCGCCAGCAGTGATAGTCCCTACGAGCAGTACTTC,CASSDSPYEQYF
.,TRBJ2-2,TRBD2,TRBV5-1,TGCGCCAGCAGCTTGAGGCTAGCGGGAGACGGGGAGCTGTTTTTT,CASSLRLAGDGELFF
few,TRBJ1-2,.,TRBV10-3,TGTGCCATCTCGGGGGACTATGGCTACACCTTC,CAISGDYGYTF
.,TRBJ2-7,.,TRBV27,TGTGCCAGCAGTTTCGTCGCCAGGCGCGACGAGCAGTACTTC,CASSFVARRDEQYF
.,TRBJ1-5,.,TRBV2,TGTGCCAGCAGGACAGGCCTGAATCAGCCCCAGCATTTT,CASRTGLNQPQHF
.,TRBJ1-1,.,TRBV10-1,TGCGCCAGCACGGGGGATACTGAAGCTTTCTTT,CASTGDTEAFF
.,TRBJ1-1,TRBD1,TRBV7-9,TGTGCCAGCAGCTTGTCCCAGACAGGGATGAACACTGAAGCTTTCTTT,CASSLSQTGMNTEAFF
.,TRBJ1-1,.,TRBV4-1,TGCGCCAGCAGCCAAGAAGGACTGCCGCTGAACACTGAAGCTTTCTTT,CASSQEGLPLNTEAFF
.,TRBJ2-1,TRBD2,TRBV12-5,TGTGCTAGTGGTTTGGAAGCGGGGATAATATACAATGAGCAGTTCTTC,CASGLEAGIIYNEQFF
.,TRBJ2-5,.,TRBV7-6,TGTGCCAGCAGCTACCGGGTGCAAGAGACCCAGTACTTC,CASSYRVQETQYF
.,TRBJ1-2,TRBD1,TRBV25-1,TGTGCCAGCAGTGAATTTACAGGGGGTATCTATGGCTACACCTTC,CASSEFTGGIYGYTF
.,TRBJ2-7,.,TRBV28,TGTGCCAGCACAATCGGGCAGCCCTACGAGCAGTACTTC,CASTIGQPYEQYF
.,TRBJ1-2,.,TRBV4-1,TGCGCCAGCAGCCAAGTCAGGGGCGCTAACTATGGCTACACCTTC,CASSQVRGANYGYTF
.,TRBJ2-1,TRBD2,TRBV13,TGTGCCAGCAGGCCACCCCGCGGGAGCTCCTACAATGAGCAGTTCTTC,CASRPPRGSSYNEQFF
few,TRBJ2-1,.,TRBV18,TGTGCCAGCTCCCCTAACGATCGGACGGGTTACAATGAGCAGTTCTTC,CASSPNDRTGYNEQFF
.,TRBJ2-7,.,TRBV4-1,TGCGCCAGCAGCCAAGTTGCCGGGGTCGGTAACGAGCAGTACTTC,CASSQVAGVGNEQYF
.,TRBJ2-7,TRBD2,TRBV4-1,TGCGCCAGCAGCCAAGTTCCCGCCGGGAGGGTGGTCGAGCAGTACTTC,CASSQVPAGRVVEQYF
.,TRBJ1-4,TRBD1,TRBV4-2,TGTGCCAGCAGCCCCCCGGAGGCAGGGGGAGGAGGGGAAAAACTGTTTTTT,CASSPPEAGGGGEKLFF
.,TRBJ2-7,TRBD1,TRBV28,TGTGCCAGCAGTCGGGACAGGGGCTACGAGCAGTACTTC,CASSRDRGYEQYF
.,TRBJ2-3,.,TRBV4-3,TGCGCCAGCAGCCAGTACGGGAACGGCGATACGCAGTATTTT,CASSQYGNGDTQYF
.,TRBJ2-7,.,TRBV4-3,TGCGCCAGCAGCCAAGATACCGGAATCTACGAGCAGTACTTC,CASSQDTGIYEQYF
.,TRBJ1-2,.,TRBV15,TGTGCCACCCAGGGCCGGGGGGATGGCTACACCTTC,CATQGRGDGYTF
.,TRBJ1-1,.,TRBV5-4,TGTGCCAGCAGCTTAGGTACTGAAGCTTTCTTT,CASSLGTEAFF
.,TRBJ1-3,.,TRBV5-6,TGTGCCAGCAGCTTTACAAGCTCTGGAAACACCATATATTTT,CASSFTSSGNTIYF
.,TRBJ2-4,.,TRBV6-1,TGTGCCAGCAGTGAATGGGGGCCAAGGTACATTCAGTACTTC,CASSEWGPRYIQYF
.,TRBJ1-2,TRBD1,TRBV7-9,TGTGCCTCCACAAAGGGGGCAGGGCCCTATAACTATGGCTACACCTTC,CASTKGAGPYNYGYTF
.,TRBJ2-1,TRBD2,TRBV6-1,TGTGCCAGCAGTGAAGGACCTCTCTGGTCGCGGGAGGGCCTAAATGAGCAGTTCTTC,CASSEGPLWSREGLNEQFF
.,TRBJ2-3,.,TRBV27,TGTGCCAGCCTCAGGACCGCTAGCACAGATACGCAGTATTTT,CASLRTASTDTQYF
.,TRBJ2-1,.,TRBV29-1,TGCAGCGTTGGAGCCAGCTGGAGATACAATGAGCAGTTCTTC,CSVGASWRYNEQFF
.,TRBJ2-5,.,TRBV11-3,TGTGCCAGCAGCCTCACGCTAGGGGTAGGAGAGACCCAGTACTTC,CASSLTLGVGETQYF
.,TRBJ2-5,.,TRBV19,TGTGCCAGTAAGGTCTGGGCAGGCCAAGAGACCCAGTACTTC,CASKVWAGQETQYF
.,TRBJ2-3,.,TRBV6-1,TGTGCCAGCAGTGCTGTGGACTACCATACGCTGTATTTT,CASSAVDYHTLYF
.,TRBJ2-7,.,TRBV4-1,TGCGCCAGCAGCCAAGAGAACAGGGTCCCCTACGAGCAGTACTTC,CASSQENRVPYEQYF